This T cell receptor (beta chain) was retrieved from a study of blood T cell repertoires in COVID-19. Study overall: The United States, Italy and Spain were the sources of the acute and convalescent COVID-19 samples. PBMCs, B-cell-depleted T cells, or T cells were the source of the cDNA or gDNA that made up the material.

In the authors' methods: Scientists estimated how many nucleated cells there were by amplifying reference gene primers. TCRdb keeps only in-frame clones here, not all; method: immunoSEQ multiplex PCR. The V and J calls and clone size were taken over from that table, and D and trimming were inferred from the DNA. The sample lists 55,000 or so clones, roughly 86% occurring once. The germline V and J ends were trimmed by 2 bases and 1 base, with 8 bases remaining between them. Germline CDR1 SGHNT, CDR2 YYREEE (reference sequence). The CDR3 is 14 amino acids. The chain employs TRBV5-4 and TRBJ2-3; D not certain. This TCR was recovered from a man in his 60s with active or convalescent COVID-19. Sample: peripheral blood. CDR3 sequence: CASSFQHRTDTQYF. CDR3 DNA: TGTGCCAGCAGCTTCCAACATCGCACAGATACGCAGTATTTT.